This T cell receptor (beta chain) comes out of a study of blood T cell repertoires in COVID-19. Study at large: Sample material is recorded as cDNA or gDNA derived from T cells, B-cell-depleted T cells, or PBMCs.

The germline V gene has CDR1 SGHRS and CDR2 YFSETQ. This CDR3 is 15 amino acids long. Unmatched junction bases numbered 6, after V lost 2 bases and J lost 4 bases. Profiling relied on immunoSEQ multiplex PCR, and the TCRdb table lists in-frame clones only, not all of them. The table has roughly 300,000 clones, roughly 85% seen once. A note on this clone: The sample holds other DNA sequences that translate to the same CDR3.

The sample was peripheral blood. This sequence was found in a woman between 50 and 59 years old who had recovered from COVID-19. The gene calls are TRBV5-1 and TRBJ2-5, with 9 bases aligning to TRBD1. The CDR3 region is CASSLGLDRGETQYF. Here the CDR3 DNA reads TGCGCCAGCAGCTTAGGGCTGGACAGGGGAGAGACCCAGTACTTC. Combining the CDR3 with reference TRBV5-1 and TRBJ2-5 gives the whole variable domain KAGVTQTPRYLIKTRGQQVTLSCSPISGHRSVSWYQQTPGQGLQFLFEYFSETQRNKGNFPGRFSGRQFSNSRSEMNVSTLELGDSALYLCASSLGLDRGETQYFGPGTRLLVL.